A selection of T cell receptor beta chains follows, all from one sample in a study of T cell responses to AZD1222 COVID-19 vaccine. Clones were sequenced by immunoSEQ multiplex PCR, and TCRdb holds only the in-frame ones, with some missing. The table lists approximately 50,000 clones, approximately 89% of them singletons. The input for sequencing was peripheral blood, taken on day 0 of MenACWY control vaccination. Source of these receptors: an adult in good health. Each CDR3 is given with its conserved first and last residue. The D gene is left open where the match is weak. Size tells how often a clone was seen (once, few, many) or the class of an expanded clone, and some rows leave it out.

CDR3nt	CDR3aa	j_gene	d_gene	v_gene	abundance
TGTGCCAGCAGCCCCTGGGGCGTACAAACAGATACGCAGTATTTT	CASSPWGVQTDTQYF	TRBJ2-3	NA	TRBV7-2	NA
TGTGCCAGCAGTTCCCCCGGGCTAGCGGGAAGGGCCGGGGAGCTGTTTTTT	CASSSPGLAGRAGELFF	TRBJ2-2	TRBD2	TRBV28	NA
TGTGCCAGCAGCTTAGGACTAGCAACTAGCACAGATACGCAGTATTTT	CASSLGLATSTDTQYF	TRBJ2-3	TRBD2	TRBV7-2	once
TGTGCCAGCCGCATAATAGGGACTAGCGGCTACACCTTC	CASRIIGTSGYTF	TRBJ1-2	NA	TRBV28	NA
TGTGCCAGCAGCTTAACATTAAGCACAGATACGCAGTATTTT	CASSLTLSTDTQYF	TRBJ2-3	NA	TRBV7-2	NA
TGCGCCAGCAGCCAAGTCCCGGGGAACACTGAAGCTTTCTTT	CASSQVPGNTEAFF	TRBJ1-1	NA	TRBV4-3	NA
TGCAGCGTTGAAGGGGAATCAACCTCCTACGAGCAGTACTTC	CSVEGESTSYEQYF	TRBJ2-7	NA	TRBV29-1	NA
TGCGCCAGCAGCCAAGATACGGGGACCTATGGCTACACCTTC	CASSQDTGTYGYTF	TRBJ1-2	NA	TRBV4-3	NA
TGTGCCAGCAGCCCAACGGGACAGGATAATCAGCCCCAGCATTTT	CASSPTGQDNQPQHF	TRBJ1-5	TRBD1	TRBV5-5	few
TGTGCCAGCAGCCGGGCTTTTAATGAAAAACTGTTTTTT	CASSRAFNEKLFF	TRBJ1-4	NA	TRBV3-1/TRBV3-2	NA
TGCGCCAGCAGCCCCTCCGTGGGGGGGTCGGCCGGGGAGCTGTTTTTT	CASSPSVGGSAGELFF	TRBJ2-2	TRBD2	TRBV5-1	NA
TGTGCCAGCAGCTTACCGGACAGTGGGACCCAGTACTTC	CASSLPDSGTQYF	TRBJ2-5	NA	TRBV7-9	NA
TGTGCCAGCAGTTACTCGGAGGGTTCGCAGCCCCAGCATTTT	CASSYSEGSQPQHF	TRBJ1-5	NA	TRBV6-2/TRBV6-3	once
TGTGCCAGCAGCGATTCCTACAATGAGCAGTTCTTC	CASSDSYNEQFF	TRBJ2-1	NA	TRBV7-8	NA
TGTGCCAGCAGCTCAGGGGGGCAGAAAGGAGGCTACACCTTC	CASSSGGQKGGYTF	TRBJ1-2	TRBD1	TRBV7-9	NA
TGCAGCGTTTTACGGACTAGCGGAGGTGAGCAGTTCTTC	CSVLRTSGGEQFF	TRBJ2-1	TRBD2	TRBV29-1	few
TGTGCCAGCAGCTTAGTACTAGCGGGAGGCTACAATGAGCAGTTCTTC	CASSLVLAGGYNEQFF	TRBJ2-1	TRBD2	TRBV7-2	NA
TGTGCCAGCAGCTCTCCTATCGGCGAGCAGTACTTC	CASSSPIGEQYF	TRBJ2-7	NA	TRBV28	NA
TGTGCCAGCAGCCCCCCTGGGAACACCGGGGAGCTGTTTTTT	CASSPPGNTGELFF	TRBJ2-2	NA	TRBV11-3	NA
TGTGCCAGCAGAGGGGCGGGAGGGACCTACGAGCAGTACTTC	CASRGAGGTYEQYF	TRBJ2-7	TRBD2	TRBV5-6	NA
TGTGCCAGCAGCTCAGGCCCCTATAGCGGGAGGGGCCTCCAAGAGACCCAGTACTTC	CASSSGPYSGRGLQETQYF	TRBJ2-5	TRBD2	TRBV9	NA
TGTGCCAGCAGCTTGGATATCGGGGAGGACTCCTACGAGCAGTACTTC	CASSLDIGEDSYEQYF	TRBJ2-7	NA	TRBV5-6	NA
TGTGCCAGCAGCTTAGTACCTCTAGACACCGGGGAGCTGTTTTTT	CASSLVPLDTGELFF	TRBJ2-2	NA	TRBV11-2	NA
TGTGCCAGCAGCCAAATAGCGGGGTCCGCCTACAATGAGCAGTTCTTC	CASSQIAGSAYNEQFF	TRBJ2-1	TRBD2	TRBV7-2	NA
TGTGCCAGCAGTAACACAGGGGACCACTATGGCTACACCTTC	CASSNTGDHYGYTF	TRBJ1-2	TRBD1	TRBV6-5	few
TGCGCCAGCAGCCAAGTAGTAACCGGGACTAGCGGGAGTAATGAGCAGTTCTTC	CASSQVVTGTSGSNEQFF	TRBJ2-1	TRBD2	TRBV4-3	NA
TGTGCCAGCAGTGACGGACAGGGGGTGAACACTGAAGCTTTCTTT	CASSDGQGVNTEAFF	TRBJ1-1	TRBD1	TRBV25-1	NA
TGTGCCAGCAGCCAAGGGGGAACCAAAAACATTCAGTACTTC	CASSQGGTKNIQYF	TRBJ2-4	NA	TRBV14	NA
TGCGCCAGCAGCTCAATGGGGAGGACTACAAATGAGCAGTTCTTC	CASSSMGRTTNEQFF	TRBJ2-1	NA	TRBV5-1	NA
TGTGCCAGCAGCCCAACCGGGACAGGGAGTGGTGGCTACACCTTC	CASSPTGTGSGGYTF	TRBJ1-2	TRBD1	TRBV7-8	NA
TGTGCCAGCAGTGACTCGATAGGGACGGACCTATGGGGCTACACCTTC	CASSDSIGTDLWGYTF	TRBJ1-2	NA	TRBV6-4	NA
TGTGCCAGCAGCGTAGTAGGGTTGGACACTGAAGCTTTCTTT	CASSVVGLDTEAFF	TRBJ1-1	NA	TRBV9	NA
TGTGCCAGCAGCTTAATTACTCTGGACTTC	CASSLITLDF	TRBJ2-7	NA	TRBV7-3	NA
TGTGCCAGCACGGGACAGGGGGCGACGAGGCCCCAGCATTTT	CASTGQGATRPQHF	TRBJ1-5	TRBD1	TRBV2	NA
TGTGCCAGTAGTCTGCGGACAGGGGGTCAAATTACTGAAGCTTTCTTT	CASSLRTGGQITEAFF	TRBJ1-1	TRBD1	TRBV19	NA
TGTGCCAGCAGTTACCTAGGGACATTGAACACTGAAGCTTTCTTT	CASSYLGTLNTEAFF	TRBJ1-1	NA	TRBV6-5	NA
TGTGCCAGCAGCCAAGAAGGCGGGGCCCGTGAAAAACTGTTTTTT	CASSQEGGAREKLFF	TRBJ1-4	NA	TRBV3-1/TRBV3-2	few
TGTGCCAGCAGTTCAAATCCCAGCTCCTACAATGAGCAGTTCTTC	CASSSNPSSYNEQFF	TRBJ2-1	NA	TRBV28	NA
TGTGCCAGCAGTCCGAATGGAGCGGGAGGAGGGATATACAATGAGCAGTTCTTC	CASSPNGAGGGIYNEQFF	TRBJ2-1	TRBD2	TRBV27	NA
TGTGCCAGCTCACCCGGGACAGGGGAAAACATTCAGTACTTC	CASSPGTGENIQYF	TRBJ2-4	TRBD1	TRBV18	NA
TGTGCCAGCAGTCAACCGGGACTAGCTGCAGATACGCAGTATTTT	CASSQPGLAADTQYF	TRBJ2-3	TRBD2	TRBV6-2/TRBV6-3	NA
TGTGCCACCAGCAGCGGGGGACTAGCAGGAGGATCGTACTTC	CATSSGGLAGGSYF	TRBJ2-7	TRBD2	TRBV15	NA
TGTGCCAGCTCACCACTGGATCTTAGCACAGATACGCAGTATTTT	CASSPLDLSTDTQYF	TRBJ2-3	NA	TRBV18	once
TGTGCCACCAGCAGCCGACTAGCTTATCGCTCCTACAATGAGCAGTTCTTC	CATSSRLAYRSYNEQFF	TRBJ2-1	TRBD2	TRBV15	once
TGCGCCAGCAGCCACCCTACGAACAATGAGCAGTTCTTC	CASSHPTNNEQFF	TRBJ2-1	NA	TRBV4-1	NA
TGTGCCAGCAGTTTGGGCCGAGCGGGAGGATACGAGCAGTACTTC	CASSLGRAGGYEQYF	TRBJ2-7	TRBD2	TRBV28	NA
TGTGCCAGCAGCTTATCTCCCACTATATCCTACGAGCAGTACTTC	CASSLSPTISYEQYF	TRBJ2-7	NA	TRBV7-9	few
TGTGCCAGCAGCCCCACCCGGTCCTATGGCTACACCTTC	CASSPTRSYGYTF	TRBJ1-2	NA	TRBV5-4	NA
TGTGCCAGCAGCCGGACAGGACTTTCCTACGAGCAGTACTTC	CASSRTGLSYEQYF	TRBJ2-7	TRBD1	TRBV7-9	NA
TGTGCCAGCAGTTACCGGGACAGCGGTCGCGCCGGGGAGCTGTTTTTT	CASSYRDSGRAGELFF	TRBJ2-2	TRBD1	TRBV6-5	NA
TGTGCCAGCAGCTTAGGAGCCGGGAACTACAATGAGCAGTTCTTC	CASSLGAGNYNEQFF	TRBJ2-1	NA	TRBV13	NA
TGTGCCAGTAGTAGGGGACGGACGCCCGGCTACACCTTC	CASSRGRTPGYTF	TRBJ1-2	NA	TRBV19	NA
TGCGCCAGCAGCCCGCGGCGGCTAGCGGGAGGGCTGTCCTACGAGCAGTACTTC	CASSPRRLAGGLSYEQYF	TRBJ2-7	TRBD2	TRBV4-1	NA
TGTGCCAGCAGTTACGGGACAGTTAATGGCTACACCTTC	CASSYGTVNGYTF	TRBJ1-2	TRBD1	TRBV6-5	NA
TGTGCCAGCAGTTTATCTAAGGGAGGGCTATCCTCCTACAATGAGCAGTTCTTC	CASSLSKGGLSSYNEQFF	TRBJ2-1	TRBD2	TRBV27	NA
TGTGCCAGCAGCGTAGCACTAGCGGGAAACACCGGGGAGCTGTTTTTT	CASSVALAGNTGELFF	TRBJ2-2	TRBD2	TRBV9	once
TGTGCCAGCAGGGGGGACTGGGGCACCGGGGAGCTGTTTTTT	CASRGDWGTGELFF	TRBJ2-2	NA	TRBV6-6	NA
TGTGCCATCAGCCGACAGGGGGAAAGTCAGCCCCAGCATTTT	CAISRQGESQPQHF	TRBJ1-5	TRBD1	TRBV10-3	NA
TGTGCCAGCAGCTATCAAGCGGGGACAGGGATTAACGAGCAGTACTTC	CASSYQAGTGINEQYF	TRBJ2-7	TRBD1	TRBV7-3	NA